A selection of T cell receptor beta chains follows, all from one sample in a study of T cells in Graves' hyperthyroidism and ophthalmopathy. Each CDR3 protein is one row after TCRdb ran MiXCR on the multiplex PCR reads. The sample lists 550,000 to 700,000 distinct CDR3 sequences, roughly 46% seen once, with over 15% in the top ten. The sample consisted of peripheral blood or thyroid tissue (not recorded which). These receptors were taken from an adult woman with Graves' disease, either hyperthyroidism or ophthalmopathy (not recorded which). Both conserved end residues are part of each CDR3. D genes are given only for firm matches. The size entry is marked missing in some rows and otherwise reads once, few, many or a size class.

size,V,J,D,CDR3,DNA
NA,TRBV28,TRBJ1-2,TRBD1,CASSRMGTGDTYAYTF,TGTGCCAGCAGTCGTATGGGGACAGGGGATACCTATGCCTACACCTTC
few,TRBV29-1,TRBJ2-7,TRBD1,CSARTGDGAYEQYF,TGCAGCGCACGAACAGGGGATGGTGCCTACGAGCAGTACTTC
NA,TRBV6-2/TRBV6-3,TRBJ1-5,NA,CASSSGLSTQPQHF,TGTGCCAGCAGTTCCGGACTGTCCACTCAGCCCCAGCATTTT
NA,TRBV12-3/TRBV12-4,TRBJ1-1,NA,CASGLDFGEAFF,TGTGCCAGTGGTTTGGACTTTGGTGAAGCTTTCTTT
many,TRBV5-1,TRBJ2-5,NA,CASSPARSSKETQYF,TGCGCCAGCAGCCCGGCGAGGAGTAGTAAGGAGACCCAGTACTTC
many,TRBV6-2/TRBV6-3,TRBJ1-2,NA,CASSYSTAGSGYTF,TGTGCCAGCAGTTACTCGACGGCAGGGAGTGGCTACACCTTC
many,TRBV14,TRBJ2-5,NA,CASSPGGVTQYF,TGTGCCAGCAGCCCCGGGGGTGTGACCCAGTACTTC
NA,TRBV10-3,TRBJ2-5,TRBD1,CAISEEGTASQETQYF,TGTGCCATCAGTGAGGAGGGGACAGCCTCCCAAGAGACCCAGTACTTC
NA,TRBV2,TRBJ2-7,TRBD2,CASKGGSINEQYF,TGTGCCAGCAAGGGCGGGAGTATCAATGAGCAGTACTTC
NA,TRBV27,TRBJ1-1,NA,CATGGSGTEAFF,TGTGCCACTGGGGGTTCGGGCACTGAAGCTTTCTTT
once,TRBV7-2,TRBJ1-1,NA,CASSFAGGTAEAFF,TGTGCCAGCAGCTTTGCGGGGGGCACGGCTGAAGCTTTCTTT
NA,TRBV7-9,TRBJ1-4,NA,CASSPTGRSDEKLFF,TGTGCCAGCAGCCCTACAGGGAGAAGTGACGAAAAACTGTTTTTT
many,TRBV5-1,TRBJ2-7,TRBD2,CASSLAGGLTYEQYF,TGCGCCAGCAGCTTGGCGGGGGGTCTTACCTACGAGCAGTACTTC
many,TRBV7-6,TRBJ1-5,NA,CASSRGGNQPQHF,TGTGCCAGCAGCAGGGGTGGCAATCAGCCCCAGCATTTT
few,TRBV27,TRBJ2-5,NA,CASSDRTEVLQETQYF,TGTGCCAGCAGTGATCGGACCGAAGTTTTACAAGAGACCCAGTACTTC
NA,TRBV20-1,TRBJ1-2,TRBD1,CSATDRGLGYTF,TGCAGTGCCACCGACAGGGGGCTTGGCTACACCTTC
few,TRBV29-1,TRBJ2-5,NA,CSVEPGDETQYF,TGCAGCGTTGAACCTGGGGATGAGACCCAGTACTTC
NA,TRBV3-1,TRBJ2-1,TRBD2,CASSRLAAHNEQFF,TGTGCCAGCAGCCGACTAGCGGCGCACAATGAGCAGTTCTTC
many,TRBV13,TRBJ2-7,TRBD2,CASSEQPSGSYEQYF,TGTGCCAGCAGCGAACAGCCTAGCGGGAGTTACGAGCAGTACTTC
many,TRBV6-6,TRBJ2-7,TRBD1,CASSPGQVYEQYF,TGTGCCAGCAGCCCCGGACAGGTCTACGAGCAGTACTTC
NA,TRBV6-2/TRBV6-3,TRBJ2-2,NA,CASISSVYGELFF,TGTGCCAGCATTTCTAGCGTTTACGGGGAGCTGTTTTTT
once,TRBV20-1,TRBJ2-5,NA,CSARGGTRETQYF,TGCAGTGCTAGAGGGGGCACCCGAGAGACCCAGTACTTC